This T cell receptor beta chain was found in a study of T cells in Graves' hyperthyroidism and ophthalmopathy (dated by TCRdb to between 2018 and 2021). About the study as a whole: Peripheral blood was sampled at the time of initial diagnosis, prior to any treatment. To identify TCR V-J signatures that set the groups apart, the researchers used a discovery cohort of roughly 100 patients, made up of under 50 with Graves' ophthalmopathy and 57 with stable Graves' hyperthyroidism. Prospective prediction of ophthalmopathy was tested in an independent validation cohort consisting of some 20 hyperthyroidism patients and 15 to 17 patients who later progressed to ophthalmopathy. The 85 to 100 discovery patients were randomly split 7:3 into training and test sets. In addition, the study compared T-cell repertoires in thyroid tissue and in blood from several Graves' hyperthyroidism patients. After blood sampling, hyperthyroidism patients were treated with methimazole at a starting dose of 30 mg daily, and ophthalmopathy patients were treated with high-dose intravenous methylprednisolone. The paper describes TCR Vbeta CDR3 sequencing of some 130 peripheral blood samples, made up of 43 ophthalmopathy patients, around 78 hyperthyroidism patients and around 17 progressor patients.

What the study reported, not specific to this receptor: No statistical method was used to set the sample size in advance, and investigators knew the group allocation. Ophthalmopathy was separated from stable hyperthyroidism by a 13 V-J signature model, with around 90% sensitivity and about 81% specificity obtained in cross-validation and 80%/75% obtained in testing. Most expanded thyroid clonotypes (frequency above 0.001) were also found in blood, which suggests that blood repertoires may mirror thyroid immune responses. In validation, the model predicted progression to ophthalmopathy with over 60% sensitivity and over 72% specificity, a median of approximately 6.5 months before onset.

The germline V gene (reference sequence) specifies MNHEY as CDR1 and SMNVEV as CDR2. Trimming accounts for 5 bases at V and 6 bases at J, while the number of junction bases matched to no gene is 6. Including the terminal cysteine and phenylalanine, the CDR3 comprises 15 residues. Only the CDR3 DNA stays, 45 bases, in frame from base 1. TCR beta CDR3 regions were amplified from RNA transcripts. The first round of RT-PCR for the TCR CDR3 was performed with the HTBI primer set and the Qiagen OneStep RT-PCR kit. A second multiplex PCR round built the libraries, followed by size selection and purification. Paired-end sequencing of the libraries was performed with 100 bp reads on an Illumina HiSeq2000. The original methods were these. SOAPnuke was used to process the raw data, throwing out any read that contained adapters or uncalled bases, had a mean Phred below 15, or lacked an exact constant-primer or identifier match. High-quality paired reads were merged using COPE v1.2.5, and each unique nucleotide sequence was defined as a clonotype. MiTCR v1.1 was used to align clonotypes to the IMGT TRBV, TRBD and TRBJ reference segments. The analysis included only V-J combinations with a frequency above 0.0001, which together covered about 99% of the repertoires. The TCS score was defined as the ratio of F50 (clonal expansion) to E x V (chaos), calculated using BLOSUM62-based TCRdist between CDR3 peptides within each V-J. Welch's t-statistics and random forest reduced approximately 520 V-J features to about 12, which were used in a naive Bayes classifier (R e1071). In TCRdb, the public reads were trimmed at Q25 with fastp and aligned with MiXCR, with productive beta chains retained. Rows are unified per CDR3 protein, each entry keeping the most common DNA and genes. Clone size and V and J calls follow TCRdb, not the original study. Across this sample there are about 560,000 distinct CDR3 sequences, with 16% seen only once. The ten largest clones add up to 15% to 20% of the sample.

Graves' hyperthyroidism was defined as stable when no progression to ophthalmopathy occurred over 18 months of follow-up. Hyperthyroidism patients were newly diagnosed, had a disease duration of under 2 months, and were aged 18 to 65 years. Patients with uncontrolled infections, other autoimmune diseases, pregnancy or lactation were excluded. Clinical symptoms, serum thyroxine and TRAb, thyroid ultrasound, and orbital computed tomography formed the basis for the diagnoses. Ficoll-Paque density gradient centrifugation was used to isolate PBMCs from about 10 ml of fresh peripheral blood. Trizol reagent was used to extract total RNA, and RNA quality was then checked on an Agilent 2100 Bioanalyzer. This clonotype was seen many times. Its antigen remains undetermined. Base quality data are lacking; no much larger clone is found one base away.

The sequenced sample was blood. The receptor was isolated from a woman between 18 and 29 years old with Graves' hyperthyroidism. The rearrangement combines TRBV27 with TRBJ2-1; 11 bases in the junction line up with TRBD2. The sequenced DNA is TGTGCCAGCAGTACGGGACTAGCGGTGTTCAATGAGCAGTTCTTC. Protein translation: CASSTGLAVFNEQFF.